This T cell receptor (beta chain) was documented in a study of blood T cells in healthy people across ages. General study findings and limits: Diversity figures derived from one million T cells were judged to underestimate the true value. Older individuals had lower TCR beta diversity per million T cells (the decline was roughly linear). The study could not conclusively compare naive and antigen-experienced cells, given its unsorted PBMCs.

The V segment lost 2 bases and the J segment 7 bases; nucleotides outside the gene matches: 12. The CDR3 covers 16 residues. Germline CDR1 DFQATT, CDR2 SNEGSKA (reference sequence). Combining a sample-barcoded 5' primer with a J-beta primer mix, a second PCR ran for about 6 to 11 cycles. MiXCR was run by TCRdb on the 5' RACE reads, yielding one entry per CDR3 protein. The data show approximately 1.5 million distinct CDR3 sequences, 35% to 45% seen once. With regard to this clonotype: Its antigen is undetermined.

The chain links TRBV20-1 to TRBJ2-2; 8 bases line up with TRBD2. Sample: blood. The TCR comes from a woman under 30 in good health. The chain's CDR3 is CSARSPQREFNGELFF. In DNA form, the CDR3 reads TGCAGTGCTAGATCGCCGCAGCGGGAGTTCAACGGGGAGCTGTTTTTT.